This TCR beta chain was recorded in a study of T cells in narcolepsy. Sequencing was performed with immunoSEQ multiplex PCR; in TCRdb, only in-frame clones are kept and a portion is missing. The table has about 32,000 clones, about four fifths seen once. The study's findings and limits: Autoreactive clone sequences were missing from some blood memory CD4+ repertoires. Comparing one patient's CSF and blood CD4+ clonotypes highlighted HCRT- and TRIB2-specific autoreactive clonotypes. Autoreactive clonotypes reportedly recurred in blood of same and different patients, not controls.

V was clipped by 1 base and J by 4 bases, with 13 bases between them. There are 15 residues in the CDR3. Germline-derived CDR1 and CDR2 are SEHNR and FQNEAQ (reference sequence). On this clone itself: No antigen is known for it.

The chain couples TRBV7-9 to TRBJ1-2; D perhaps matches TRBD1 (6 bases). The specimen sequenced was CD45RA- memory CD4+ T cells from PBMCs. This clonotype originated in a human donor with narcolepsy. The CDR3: CASSLVPDRPYGYTF. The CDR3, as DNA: TGTGCCAGCAGCTTAGTCCCTGACAGGCCCTATGGCTACACCTTC.